This T cell receptor beta chain was documented in a study of STAT5B mutations in CD4+ large granular lymphocyte leukemia. Broader study findings: 8/27 top patient clones versus 2/35 control clones were TRBV06-family. The CD4+ versus CD8+ T-LGLL clonality difference may reflect limited sample size.

Germline CDR1 and CDR2: SEHNR and FQNEAQ (reference sequence). V dropped 1 base and J dropped 1 base, with 4 bases sitting between them. The CDR3 covers 13 residues. There are a few counts of this clone. The antigen is not known. The survey-level immunoSEQ assay was used. Under the authors' procedure: The detection floor for productive clonotype frequency was 2.59 x 10-5. Sequenced by immunoSEQ multiplex PCR; TCRdb stores in-frame clones only, minus some. Clone size and V and J calls were adopted from that table, with D and trimming inferred from the DNA. The repertoire consists of some 21,000 clones, with about 71% occurring once and the leading ten covering roughly 4%.

This receptor was obtained from a human donor in good health. The chain joins TRBV7-9 to TRBJ1-1; the D is unclear. Sequences were obtained from CD4+ T cells from blood buffy coats. Written as DNA, the CDR3 is TGTGCCAGCAGCTTAGAGTCGAACACTGAAGCTTTCTTT. It codes for CASSLESNTEAFF.